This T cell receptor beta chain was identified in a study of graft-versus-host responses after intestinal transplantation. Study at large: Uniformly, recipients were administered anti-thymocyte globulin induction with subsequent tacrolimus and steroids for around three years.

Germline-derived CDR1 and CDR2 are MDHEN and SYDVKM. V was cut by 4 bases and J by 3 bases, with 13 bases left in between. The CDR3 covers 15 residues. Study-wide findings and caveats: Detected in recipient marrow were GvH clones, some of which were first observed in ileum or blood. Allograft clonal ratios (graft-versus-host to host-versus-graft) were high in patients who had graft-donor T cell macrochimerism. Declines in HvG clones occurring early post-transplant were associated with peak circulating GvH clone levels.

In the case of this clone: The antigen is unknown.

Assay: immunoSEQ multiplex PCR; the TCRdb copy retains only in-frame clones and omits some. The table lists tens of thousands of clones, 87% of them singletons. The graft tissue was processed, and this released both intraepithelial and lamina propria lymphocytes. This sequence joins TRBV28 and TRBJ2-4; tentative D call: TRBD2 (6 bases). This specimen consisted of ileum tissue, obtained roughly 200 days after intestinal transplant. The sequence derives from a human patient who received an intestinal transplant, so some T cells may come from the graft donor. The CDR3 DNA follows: TGTGCCAGCAGTTCCGGGGGAGTGGACAAAAACATTCAGTACTTC. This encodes CASSSGGVDKNIQYF.